This T cell receptor (beta chain) was captured in a study of blood T cell repertoires in COVID-19 (dated by TCRdb to the early 2020s). Broadly, across the study: The collaborator samples originated in the United States, Italy and Spain and spanned the acute and convalescent phases of COVID-19. The material from the prospective study consisted of cDNA or gDNA derived from T cells, B-cell-depleted T cells, or PBMCs. Deeply sampled blood TCRbeta repertoires from subjects exposed to, actively infected with, or recovered from COVID-19 were included in the dataset. The repertoires were released in a freely available public database intended as a resource for research on the immune response to SARS-CoV-2. Samples came from the ongoing ImmuneRACE study (first 160 participants) plus 1,254 subjects from 6 global collaborators. The sample metadata nearly always contained a de-identified subject ID, COVID-19 status, age in years and sex. Where available, HLA class I and class II types were taken from metadata supplied by the sample provider and were not determined by assay-based typing.

The immunoSEQ Assay, a bias-controlled multiplex PCR, was used to amplify TCRbeta CDR3 regions from genomic DNA. From the authors' description of their analysis: Nucleated cell counts per sample were estimated from amplification of reference gene primers within the assay. To quantify the absolute abundance of each unique TCRbeta CDR3 rearrangement, sequence reads were collapsed and filtered. Productive Simpson clonality was computed per sample as the square root of Simpson's diversity index over productive rearrangements. TCRdb mirrors the immuneACCESS table, restricted to in-frame sequences. Some clones are absent from its copies; in checked studies, under half trace to an unresolved V gene, and the reason for the others is unknown. V, J and clone size are taken as reported in that table, and D and trimming were inferred from the DNA itself. The sample records over 130,000 clones, around 90% of which are singletons. The ten largest clones take up around 4% of the sample.

Overall results and qualifications from the work: The quantity of clinical and demographic metadata differed by source and by participant and was supplied without curation.

CDR1 and CDR2, looked up from the germline V gene, are MNHEY and SVGAGI. V was cut back by 7 bases and J by 8 bases, leaving a gap of 20 bases between them. Counted from cysteine to phenylalanine, this CDR3 has 15 amino acids. Just the 45-base CDR3 DNA is kept, in frame starting at base 1. The collaborating institutions used their own protocols to collect whole blood in K2EDTA tubes. For TCRbeta analysis, collaborators shipped samples as frozen whole blood, isolated PBMCs, or DNA extracted from either of those sample types. A remark on this clone: The clone's antigen remains unknown. Per-base quality was not reported, and no clone a single base away is much larger than it.

The sequenced sample was peripheral blood. The clonotype comes from a woman aged 55 to 70 with active or convalescent COVID-19. The sequence links TRBV6-5 to TRBJ1-4; the D gene is perhaps TRBD1, on 6 matching bases. The DNA sequence follows: TGTGCCAGCATGAGGGGTGGGACACTGTCGGAAAAACTGTTTTTT. Translated, this is CASMRGGTLSEKLFF.